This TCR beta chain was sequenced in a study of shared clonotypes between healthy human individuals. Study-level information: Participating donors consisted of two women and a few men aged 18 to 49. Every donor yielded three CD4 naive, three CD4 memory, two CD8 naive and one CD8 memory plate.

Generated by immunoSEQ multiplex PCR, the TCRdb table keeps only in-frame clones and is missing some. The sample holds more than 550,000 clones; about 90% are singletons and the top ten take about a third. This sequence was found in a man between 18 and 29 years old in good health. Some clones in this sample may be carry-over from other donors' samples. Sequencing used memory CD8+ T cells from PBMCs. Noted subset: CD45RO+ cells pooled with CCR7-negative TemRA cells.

The CDR3 nucleotides read TGTGCCAGCACCCATGGGGGCTATGGCTACACCTTC. Its protein product is CASTHGGYGYTF. The chain has TRBV9 and TRBJ1-2; a possible D gene is TRBD1 (5 bases). Trimming took 6 bases from V and 4 from J, leaving 10 bases between them. CDR1 is SGDLS and CDR2 is YYNGEE in the germline V gene. The CDR3 length is 12 residues.